The entry below gives a single TCR beta chain sequence along with its context. Its matching antigen is unknown. This specimen belongs to a study of blood T cells in healthy people across ages. Study-level findings and limits: Researchers report that TCR beta diversity correlated strongly with naive T cell percentage.

The individuals who served as donors were healthy Caucasians living in Russia, aged roughly 6 to 95. Total RNA extracted from each sample amounted to at least 6 micrograms. This CDR3 comprises 14 residues. The ends lost 0 bases at V and 14 bases at J; junction bases unmatched: 10. CDR1 and CDR2 (germline): LGHNA, YSLEER. With a J-beta primer mix and a sample-barcoded 5' primer, a second PCR ran about 7 to 11 cycles. Each cDNA molecule was tagged by a template-switch adaptor with 12 random nucleotides. TCRdb processed the 5' RACE reads anew with MiXCR; each CDR3 protein has one entry. Of 650,000 to 1,000,000 distinct CDR3 sequences in the sample, 35% to 40% were seen once.

This receptor was taken from a man aged 18 to 29 in good health. Sample: blood. The chain employs TRBV4-3 and TRBJ2-3; 8 nucleotides match TRBD2. CDR3 nucleotides: TGCGCCAGCAGCCAAGAGTCTGGTGCGGGGGGAACGTATTTT. It encodes CASSQESGAGGTYF.